This T cell receptor (beta chain) was observed in a study of shared clonotypes between healthy human individuals. Study-wide context: CD4 naive and CD4 memory each took three plates per donor, while CD8 naive took two and CD8 memory one.

Study results and caveats: The study generally estimated greater richness for naive than memory subsets.

The table came from immunoSEQ multiplex PCR; TCRdb's copy has only in-frame clones and leaves some out. The repertoire includes some 2.1 million clones, 85% to 95% of them detected once, and approximately 0.13% sits in the top ten. Germline CDR1 is SGHRS and CDR2 is YFSETQ. The CDR3 sequence is 15 residues long. V shed 0 bases and J shed 0 bases, with 9 bases lying between them. Concerning this clone itself: Antigen: not known.

The gene calls are TRBV5-1 and TRBJ1-2; possible D gene TRBD1, 6 bases. The TCR was taken from a man in his late teens or twenties in good health. What was sequenced was naive CD4+ T cells sorted from blood. Stated subset: CD45RA+ positively selected. The CDR3 here is CASSLEGGANYGYTF. CDR3 nucleotide sequence: TGCGCCAGCAGCTTGGAAGGGGGAGCTAACTATGGCTACACCTTC.